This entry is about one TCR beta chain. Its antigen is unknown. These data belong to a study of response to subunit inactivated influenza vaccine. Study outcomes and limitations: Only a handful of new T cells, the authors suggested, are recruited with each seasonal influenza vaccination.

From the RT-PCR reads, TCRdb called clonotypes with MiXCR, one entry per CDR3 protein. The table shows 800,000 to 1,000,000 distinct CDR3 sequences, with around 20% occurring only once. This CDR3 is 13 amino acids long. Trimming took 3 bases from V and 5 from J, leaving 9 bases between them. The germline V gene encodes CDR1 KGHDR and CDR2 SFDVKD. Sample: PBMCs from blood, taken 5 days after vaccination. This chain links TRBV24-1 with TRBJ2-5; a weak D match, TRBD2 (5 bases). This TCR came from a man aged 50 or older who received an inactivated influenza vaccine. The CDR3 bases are TGTGCCACCAGTGATCGGGGTTTGGAGACCCAGTACTTC. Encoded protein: CATSDRGLETQYF.